The 18 T cell receptor beta chains given below trace back to one sample, sequenced in a study of blood T cell repertoires in COVID-19. TCRdb's copy holds only in-frame clones and misses some; the assay was immunoSEQ multiplex PCR. The data show 220,000 or so clones, more than 75% seen once. The sequenced sample consisted of peripheral blood. These receptors originate from a woman older than 75 with COVID-19, enrolled during active disease.

This clone was seen a single time. V and J are TRBV23-1 and TRBJ1-5; D not resolved. Being an ORF, TRBV23-1 has a function that is uncertain. The CDR3 extends over 10 amino acids. Trimming cost V 8 bases and J 4 bases, with 3 bases left between them. As DNA, the CDR3 is TGCGCCAGCCCTAATCAGCCCCAGCATTTT. Protein sequence: CASPNQPQHF.

The V call is TRBV19, the J call TRBJ1-1, with unresolved D. The CDR3 totals 13 residues. Trimming stripped 11 bases from V and 4 bases from J, with 17 bases between. Per germline, CDR1 LNHDA and CDR2 SQIVND (reference sequence). CDR3 sequence reads: CARPGEFSTEAFF. CDR3 DNA: TGTGCCCGTCCCGGGGAGTTCTCCACTGAAGCTTTCTTT.

This rearrangement joins TRBV5-8 to TRBJ1-1, with 7 bases lining up with TRBD1. CDR1 and CDR2 from the germline V gene are SGHTS and YDEGEE. Unmatched junction bases numbered 15, after V lost 4 bases and J lost 3 bases. This CDR3 is 17 amino acids long. The CDR3 protein is CASSIGRTGAMDTEAFF. The DNA of the CDR3 is TGTGCCAGCAGCATAGGTCGAACAGGGGCGATGGACACTGAAGCTTTCTTT.

The chain is built from TRBV3-1 (or the pseudogene TRBV3-2) and TRBJ1-1; weak D call: TRBD1 (6 bases). The CDR3 is 13 amino acids. Germline assignment: CDR1 LGHDT and CDR2 YNNKEL (reference sequence). Deletions cut 3 bases from V and 6 bases from J, with 11 bases between. The CDR3 protein is CASSHMGAAEAFF. CDR3 DNA: TGTGCCAGCAGCCATATGGGGGCGGCTGAAGCTTTCTTT.

This chain links TRBV19 with TRBJ1-5, with 7 bases that match TRBD1. CDR1 LNHDA and CDR2 SQIVND come from the germline V gene (reference sequence). V trimming: 4 bases; J trimming: 3 bases; junction bases outside the gene matches: 6. The CDR3 sequence is 15 residues long. The CDR3 loop reads CASSTMGQTNQPQHF. For the CDR3, the DNA is TGTGCCAGTAGTACCATGGGACAGACCAATCAGCCCCAGCATTTT. Using reference TRBV19 and TRBJ1-5 for the parts outside the CDR3, the full variable domain is DGGITQSPKYLFRKEGQNVTLSCEQNLNHDAMYWYRQDPGQGLRLIYYSQIVNDFQKGDIAEGYSVSREKKESFPLTVTSAQKNPTAFYLCASSTMGQTNQPQHFGDGTRLSIL.

The chain recombines TRBV18 with TRBJ1-1, with 9 bases fitting TRBD1. The ends lost 6 bases at V and 5 bases at J; junction bases unmatched: 4. This CDR3 is built from 13 residues. Germline values: CDR1 KGHSH, CDR2 LQKENI. The CDR3 region has the DNA TGTGCCAGCTCGGGACAGGGTTTGACTGAAGCTTTCTTT. Protein product: CASSGQGLTEAFF.

Only a few counts were recorded for this clone. This sample also contains other DNA sequences that code for the same CDR3. V gene TRBV5-1 combines with J gene TRBJ2-7, with TRBD1 matching 7 bases. The CDR3 runs to 14 residues. The trim removed 5 bases at V and 1 base at J, leaving 6 bases unmatched. Germline V gene lookup returns CDR1 SGHRS and CDR2 YFSETQ. DNA for the CDR3: TGCGCCAGCAGTCCTCAGGGGGATTCCTACGAGCAGTACTTC. This translates into CASSPQGDSYEQYF.

The V and J genes are TRBV6-5 and TRBJ2-2; 10 bases align to TRBD2. The trim removed 6 bases at V and 2 bases at J, leaving 3 bases unmatched. The length of the CDR3 is 15 residues. Germline V gives CDR1 MNHEY, CDR2 SVGAGI. CDR3 amino acids: CASRLAGANTGELFF. The CDR3, as DNA: TGTGCCAGCAGGCTAGCGGGGGCAAACACCGGGGAGCTGTTTTTT.

This clone showed up just a few times. The chain employs TRBV4-2 and TRBJ2-2; D gene uncertain. This CDR3 spans 16 amino acids. CDR1 and CDR2 from the germline V gene are LGHNA and YNFKEQ. Trimming stripped 3 bases from V and 1 base from J, with 12 bases between. The CDR3 nucleotides are TGTGCCAGCAGCCAGGTCAACCTAGAGAACACCGGGGAGCTGTTTTTT. It is translated as CASSQVNLENTGELFF.

This clone was recorded many times. The sample holds other DNA sequences that translate to the same CDR3. The rearrangement uses TRBV6-5 and TRBJ2-7, with a weak D call TRBD2 (5 bases). CDR1 and CDR2 (germline): MNHEY, SVGAGI. There are 13 residues in the CDR3. Between the trimmed V and J ends, which lost 2 bases and 2 bases, there was a span of 7 bases. CDR3 nucleotides: TGTGCCAGCAGTTACCCCGGGACCTACGAGCAGTACTTC. Protein sequence: CASSYPGTYEQYF.

V gene TRBV7-2 combines with J gene TRBJ2-7; perhaps TRBD1 as D (6 bases). V was cut by 2 bases and J by 4 bases, with 9 bases left in between. This CDR3 spans 13 amino acids. The germline V gene has CDR1 SGHTA and CDR2 FQGNSA. Here the CDR3 DNA reads TGTGCCAGCAGCTTAAGGGGGTCGTACGAGCAGTACTTC. Protein: CASSLRGSYEQYF.

The chain joins TRBV3-1 (or the pseudogene TRBV3-2) to TRBJ1-1; D uncertain. The V and J ends lost 2 bases and 3 bases respectively, with 10 bases between them. Germline V lookup: CDR1 LGHDT, CDR2 YNNKEL (reference sequence). The length of the CDR3 is 14 residues. CDR3 nucleotides: TGTGCCAGCAGCCAACCGGGGATCGACACTGAAGCTTTCTTT. Amino acid sequence: CASSQPGIDTEAFF.

The chain couples TRBV28 to TRBJ1-1; TRBD1 matches at 7 bases. CDR1 is MDHEN, CDR2 SYDVKM, per germline. The V gene end was trimmed by 1 base and the J gene end by 1 base; junction bases not matched to a gene: 12. The CDR3 consists of 18 residues. CDR3 nucleotide sequence: TGTGCCAGCAGTTTATTCTATTTGACAGGGCAGGGGAACACTGAAGCTTTCTTT. Its translation: CASSLFYLTGQGNTEAFF.

The V gene is TRBV28, the J gene TRBJ2-1; 12 nucleotides agree with TRBD2. Trimming took 2 bases from V and 9 from J; bases not matched to a gene: 5. The CDR3 is made up of 15 amino acids. Germline CDR1 and CDR2: MDHEN and SYDVKM. This CDR3 reads CASSLRTSGRFEQFF. DNA for the CDR3: TGTGCCAGCAGTTTAAGAACTAGCGGGAGGTTTGAGCAGTTCTTC.

V gene TRBV3-1 (or the pseudogene TRBV3-2) combines with J gene TRBJ2-7, with D unclear. Germline values: CDR1 LGHDT, CDR2 YNNKEL (reference sequence). Between the trimmed V and J ends, which lost 5 bases and 2 bases, there was a span of 4 bases. The CDR3 contains 11 residues. Here the CDR3 reads CASSSAYEQYF. The CDR3 DNA is TGTGCCAGCAGCTCAGCCTACGAGCAGTACTTC.

This clone was observed a single time. This sequence joins TRBV7-9 and TRBJ1-5; the D is unclear. V lost 1 base and J 2 bases, leaving 12 bases between the germline ends. This CDR3 comprises 16 residues. The V gene's germline CDR1 is SEHNR and CDR2 FQNEAQ (reference sequence). Here the CDR3 DNA reads TGTGCCAGCAGCTTAGGCGGCGTCCGGGGCAATCAGCCCCAGCATTTT. Translation gives CASSLGGVRGNQPQHF.

This rearrangement joins TRBV4-2 to TRBJ2-3, with 8 bases fitting TRBD2. This CDR3 region has 15 residues. Germline values: CDR1 LGHNA, CDR2 YNFKEQ. With V trimmed by 3 bases and J by 0 bases, 2 bases remained unmatched. CDR3 amino acids: CASSQTSVSTDTQYF. Here the CDR3 DNA reads TGTGCCAGCAGCCAGACTAGCGTAAGCACAGATACGCAGTATTTT.

The chain carries TRBV27 and TRBJ1-2, with D unclear. The germline gives CDR1 MNHEY, CDR2 SMNVEV (reference sequence). The CDR3 loop spans 15 amino acids. V gave up 2 bases and J gave up 0 bases, with 10 bases separating them. The CDR3 loop reads CASSLRSAANYGYTF. The CDR3 nucleotides are TGTGCCAGCAGTTTACGCAGTGCAGCTAACTATGGCTACACCTTC.